The rows below give T cell receptor beta chains drawn from one sample of a study of blood T cell repertoires in COVID-19. TCRdb's table, derived via immunoSEQ multiplex PCR, lists solely in-frame clones and lacks some. The sample lists about 480,000 clones, roughly 90% occurring once. Sequenced input: PBMCs or T cells enriched from blood (not recorded which). The source of these receptors is a woman aged 40 to 49 who had recovered from COVID-19. Each CDR3 is given with its conserved first and last residue.

j_call v_call cdr3_aa
TRBJ1-5 TRBV7-8 CASSPGVPGNQPQHF
TRBJ2-2 TRBV9 CASSVAGNTGELFF
TRBJ2-1 TRBV5-1 CASSLGLALDEQFF
TRBJ2-3 TRBV6-4 CASSVTSADTQYF
TRBJ2-5 TRBV9 CASTPTSGRGWETQYF
TRBJ1-1 TRBV19 CASEDRSGTEAFF
TRBJ2-5 TRBV9 CASSVVTGVPLGQETQYF
TRBJ2-7 TRBV6-2/TRBV6-3 CASSFYRDYEQYF
TRBJ2-7 TRBV7-9 CASSYITGRDEQYF
TRBJ2-7 TRBV6-5 CASRRDRGLEQYF
TRBJ2-3 TRBV2 CASILGGETDTQYF
TRBJ2-7 TRBV13 CASSPSSGTGREQYF
TRBJ1-3 TRBV12-3/TRBV12-4 CASRPRGADTIYF
TRBJ2-5 TRBV7-2 CASSLDWAVDSQETQYF
TRBJ2-7 TRBV6-2/TRBV6-3 CASSLTGGVYEQYF
TRBJ2-7 TRBV5-6 CASSFFRDRLTYEQYF
TRBJ1-2 TRBV2 CASSEAAPDRGPSYGYTF
TRBJ2-1 TRBV4-3 CASSQEYGRAHEQFF
TRBJ2-5 TRBV7-2 CASQPLPGSQETQYF
TRBJ1-6 TRBV18 CASSPETTGWAPLHF